This TCR beta chain was captured in a study of regulatory T cells in long-lasting Graves disease. According to the study, TCR beta libraries were built with iRepertoire HTBI primers and CDR3-region Arm-PCR. Each CDR3 protein gets one entry after TCRdb re-called the multiplex PCR reads with MiXCR. The repertoire includes roughly 420,000 distinct CDR3 sequences, about 17% of them detected once, and roughly 10% sits in the top ten. V gave up 3 bases and J gave up 12 bases, with 11 bases separating them. The CDR3 sequence is 11 residues long. Time point of the sample: newly diagnosed GD, antithyroid drugs for less than 3 months. Extracted PBMC RNA gave rise to the TCR library. This clonotype came up a few times. The sample also formed part of further work on T cells in Graves' hyperthyroidism and ophthalmopathy.

The sequence derives from a woman younger than 45 with Graves disease. The chain couples TRBV12-3 or TRBV12-4 to TRBJ2-5; D unclear. The specimen was peripheral blood mononuclear cells (PBMCs), collected at new diagnosis, from a patient treated with antithyroid drugs. The CDR3 nucleotides are TGTGCCAGCAGTTTTTCTTCCGTTGAGTACTTC. Residues: CASSFSSVEYF.